Shown below are 10 T cell receptor beta chains from a single sample sequenced in a study of blood T cell repertoires in COVID-19. The method was immunoSEQ multiplex PCR; TCRdb's version includes in-frame clones alone and lacks a portion of them. The data contain more than 45,000 clones, roughly nine tenths of them singletons. Material: peripheral blood. The receptors stem from a woman at least 80 years old with COVID-19, enrolled during active disease.

The J gene is TRBJ2-7, the V gene TRBV29-1, with TRBD2 matching 15 bases. CDR3 length: 16 residues. The germline CDR1 and CDR2 sequences are SQVTM and ANQGSEA. The trim removed 5 bases at V and 2 bases at J, leaving 7 bases unmatched. CDR3 sequence reads: CSVRPGTSGGPYEQYF. For the CDR3, the DNA is TGCAGCGTTCGTCCCGGGACTAGCGGGGGGCCCTACGAGCAGTACTTC.

The V gene is TRBV12-3 or TRBV12-4, the J gene TRBJ2-5; the match to TRBD1 covers 7 bases. After removal of 4 bases from V and 9 bases from J, the junction contained 2 bases not matched to a gene. The CDR3 spans 11 residues. The CDR3 nucleotides are TGTGCCAGCAGTTCAGACAGGGCCCAGTACTTC. Translation gives CASSSDRAQYF.

V and J are TRBV2 and TRBJ2-3, with 7 bases aligning to TRBD1. Germline loops: CDR1 SNHLY, CDR2 FYNNEI. There are 15 residues in the CDR3. The trim removed 6 bases at V and 8 bases at J, leaving 14 bases unmatched. The DNA of the CDR3 is TGTGCCAGCAGCTCGGTGGGACAGCCAGGCGGTACGCAGTATTTT. Translation: CASSSVGQPGGTQYF.

The CDR3 loop is CATQSDLYEQYF. The DNA for the CDR3 is TGTGCTACACAAAGCGACTTATACGAGCAGTACTTC. The V and J genes are TRBV12-5 and TRBJ2-7; D unresolved. V gave up 10 bases and J gave up 4 bases, with 14 bases separating them. The CDR3 runs 12 residues. Germline-derived CDR1 and CDR2 are LGHNT and FRNRAP.

V usage is TRBV19 and J usage is TRBJ1-1; 8 bases are a match to TRBD1. The CDR3 has 13 residues. Germline values: CDR1 LNHDA, CDR2 SQIVND (reference sequence). Trimming cost V 5 bases and J 4 bases; bases outside gene matches: 3. The CDR3 is CASSPDRVTEAFF. The CDR3 nucleotides are TGTGCCAGTAGTCCGGACAGGGTCACTGAAGCTTTCTTT.

The chain recombines TRBV10-2 with TRBJ2-4, with 7 bases matching TRBD1. From germline, CDR1 is WSHSY and CDR2 SAAADI. The length of the CDR3 is 16 residues. Unmatched junction bases numbered 6, after V lost 4 bases and J lost 0 bases. CDR3 sequence reads: CASSVGQTLAKNIQYF. The CDR3 nucleotides read TGCGCCAGCAGTGTGGGACAGACCTTAGCCAAAAACATTCAGTACTTC.

The V and J genes are TRBV30 and TRBJ1-2; TRBD1 might be the D (5 bases). CDR3 length: 12 residues. Per germline, CDR1 GTSNPN and CDR2 SVGIG (reference sequence). Between the trimmed V and J ends, which lost 6 bases and 4 bases, there was a span of 12 bases. The CDR3 region is CACSGLLYGYTF. Written as DNA, the CDR3 is TGTGCCTGCTCGGGACTGCTCTATGGCTACACCTTC. Full variable domain (remainder filled in from reference TRBV30 and TRBJ1-2): SQTIHQWPATLVQPVGSPLSLECTVEGTSNPNLYWYRQAAGRGLQLLFYSVGIGQISSEVPQNLSASRPQDRQFILSSKKLLLSDSGFYLCACSGLLYGYTFGSGTRLTVV.

This chain joins TRBV14 and TRBJ1-1, with a weak D call TRBD1 (5 bases). Germline CDR1 is SGHDN and CDR2 is FVKESK. Between the trimmed V and J ends, which lost 4 bases and 4 bases, there was a span of 10 bases. The length of the CDR3 is 13 residues. CDR3 residues: CASSPVGGTEAFF. The CDR3 bases are TGTGCCAGCAGCCCTGTCGGGGGCACTGAAGCTTTCTTT.

This chain links TRBV5-1 with TRBJ2-7; 7 bases fit TRBD2. Germline lookup yields CDR1 SGHRS and CDR2 YFSETQ. J gave up 7 bases and V 2 bases, and 12 bases lay outside the gene matches. This CDR3 contains 15 residues. The CDR3 DNA sequence: TGCGCCAGCAGCTTATCGCTCAGGGAGGGAGAGGAGCAGTACTTC. Residues: CASSLSLREGEEQYF. Supplemented by reference TRBV5-1 and TRBJ2-7, the full variable domain reads KAGVTQTPRYLIKTRGQQVTLSCSPISGHRSVSWYQQTPGQGLQFLFEYFSETQRNKGNFPGRFSGRQFSNSRSEMNVSTLELGDSALYLCASSLSLREGEEQYFGPGTRLTVT.

This chain connects TRBV5-1 to TRBJ1-2, with 8 bases matching TRBD1. V lost 1 base to trimming and J lost 0 bases; unmatched junction nucleotides: 5. The germline CDR1 and CDR2 sequences are SGHRS and YFSETQ. The CDR3 has 16 residues. The CDR3 nucleotides are TGCGCCAGCAGCTTGCAGGGGGCGCCGGCTAACTATGGCTACACCTTC. Translated, it gives CASSLQGAPANYGYTF.